Below are 3 T cell receptor beta chains sequenced from a single sample in a study of control samples from healthy donors and cancer patients. Only in-frame clones appear in the TCRdb table, and some are missing; sequencing was by immunoSEQ multiplex PCR. The sample records about 95,000 clones, around four fifths being singletons. The specimen sequenced was blood. Receptors originate from a man aged 25 to 45 in good health.

The chain links TRBV7-6 to TRBJ2-1; D is unclear. Germline V gene data show CDR1 as SGHVS and CDR2 as FNYEAQ. CDR3 length: 15 amino acids. V was shortened by 1 base and J by 6 bases, with 13 bases between the two germline ends. CDR3 loop: CASSLVVGVGNEQFF. CDR3 DNA: TGTGCCAGCAGCTTAGTTGTGGGCGTGGGCAATGAGCAGTTCTTC.

V gene TRBV19 combines with J gene TRBJ2-7; 12 nucleotides align to TRBD1. CDR3 length equals 15 residues. J gave up 5 bases and V 5 bases, and 7 bases lay outside the gene matches. Germline values: CDR1 LNHDA, CDR2 SQIVND (reference sequence). The CDR3 coding sequence is TGTGCCAGTAGTCCCGCCGGGACAGGGGGCGACGAGCAGTACTTC. This codes for CASSPAGTGGDEQYF. The entire variable domain, with the rest obtained from reference TRBV19 and TRBJ2-7, is as follows: DGGITQSPKYLFRKEGQNVTLSCEQNLNHDAMYWYRQDPGQGLRLIYYSQIVNDFQKGDIAEGYSVSREKKESFPLTVTSAQKNPTAFYLCASSPAGTGGDEQYFGPGTRLTVT.

This rearrangement joins TRBV19 to TRBJ1-2; unclear D gene. CDR3 length: 13 amino acids. The germline gives CDR1 LNHDA, CDR2 SQIVND (reference sequence). Trimming removed 3 bases at V and 5 bases at J, with 10 bases between. Here the CDR3 DNA reads TGTGCCAGTAGTATGAGGACTTCGTATGGCTACACCTTC. This gives the protein CASSMRTSYGYTF. The whole variable domain, remainder taken from reference TRBV19 and TRBJ1-2, is DGGITQSPKYLFRKEGQNVTLSCEQNLNHDAMYWYRQDPGQGLRLIYYSQIVNDFQKGDIAEGYSVSREKKESFPLTVTSAQKNPTAFYLCASSMRTSYGYTFGSGTRLTVV.